The 10 T cell receptor beta chains listed next were all sequenced from one sample in a study of shared clonotypes between healthy human individuals. Sequencing used immunoSEQ multiplex PCR; TCRdb keeps in-frame clones, though not all of them. The sample gives approximately 1.5 million clones, less than 99% of which show up once; roughly 0.36% is in the top ten. Sequencing input: naive CD4+ T cells sorted from blood. Subset: CD45RA+ positively selected. All receptors derive from a man under 40 in good health.

As regards this clone: Other DNA sequences of this sample code for an identical CDR3. V usage is TRBV5-1 and J usage is TRBJ2-7, with 8 positions matching TRBD1. The CDR3 covers 14 residues. The ends lost 0 bases at V and 1 base at J; junction bases unmatched: 0. CDR1 is SGHRS, CDR2 YFSETQ, per germline. The CDR3 DNA follows: TGCGCCAGCAGCTTGGGGGACAGGTCCTACGAGCAGTACTTC. Translated, it gives CASSLGDRSYEQYF.

V usage is TRBV7-2 and J usage is TRBJ2-7; D may be TRBD1 (7 bases). The CDR3 consists of 14 residues. The germline CDR1 and CDR2 sequences are SGHTA and FQGNSA. Between the trimmed V and J ends, which lost 1 base and 5 bases, there was a span of 12 bases. DNA for the CDR3: TGTGCCAGCAGCTTAGGCGGGACAGTCAACGAGCAGTACTTC. It encodes CASSLGGTVNEQYF.

The chain employs TRBV19 and TRBJ1-5; tentative D call: TRBD1 (6 bases). The V gene's germline CDR1 is LNHDA and CDR2 SQIVND (reference sequence). The CDR3 consists of 16 residues. Trimming took 3 bases from V and 9 from J, leaving 21 bases between them. Here the CDR3 DNA reads TGTGCCAGTAGTATCCCCAGGGGCGGCGTAACTTGGCCCCAGCATTTT. Translating gives CASSIPRGGVTWPQHF.

The rearrangement joins TRBV9 to TRBJ2-5, with 11 bases identical to TRBD2. This CDR3 has 16 amino acids. Germline V gives CDR1 SGDLS, CDR2 YYNGEE. V trimming: 4 bases; J trimming: 0 bases; junction bases outside the gene matches: 5. CDR3 nucleotide sequence: TGTGCCAGCAGCCTAACTAGCGGGAGCTACCAAGAGACCCAGTACTTC. It codes for CASSLTSGSYQETQYF.

The V and J genes are TRBV30 and TRBJ2-1; D is perhaps TRBD1 or TRBD2 (5 bases each). The CDR3 runs 12 residues. Trimming shortened V by 3 bases and J by 15 bases, and 18 bases separated the two germline ends. In germline, CDR1 is GTSNPN, CDR2 SVGIG (reference sequence). The CDR3: CAWSPGTALRFF. The CDR3 DNA sequence: TGTGCCTGGAGCCCCGGGACGGCCTTACGGTTCTTC.

The chain carries TRBV5-5 and TRBJ2-5, with a tentative D call TRBD2 (5 bases). Germline-derived CDR1 and CDR2 are SGHKS and YYEKEE (reference sequence). The V and J ends lost 2 bases and 1 base respectively, with 12 bases between them. The CDR3 length is 15 residues. DNA of the CDR3: TGTGCCAGCAGCTTTCCCCCAGGACTCCAAGAGACCCAGTACTTC. Translating it yields CASSFPPGLQETQYF.

The chain carries TRBV18 and TRBJ2-5; D call uncertain. The CDR3 totals 15 residues. V gave up 0 bases and J gave up 5 bases, with 13 bases separating them. Germline V gene lookup returns CDR1 KGHSH and CDR2 LQKENI. The CDR3 region is CASSPPSRVGETQYF. The CDR3 DNA follows: TGTGCCAGCTCACCACCTTCAAGGGTTGGGGAGACCCAGTACTTC. Together with reference TRBV18 and TRBJ2-5, the CDR3 gives the full variable domain: NAGVMQNPRHLVRRRGQEARLRCSPMKGHSHVYWYRQLPEEGLKFMVYLQKENIIDESGMPKERFSAEFPKEGPSILRIQQVVRGDSAAYFCASSPPSRVGETQYFGPGTRLLVL.

This clone was observed a single time. The rearrangement uses TRBV5-6 and TRBJ2-7; 9 positions agree with TRBD1. In germline, CDR1 is SGHDT, CDR2 YYEEEE. J gave up 4 bases and V 4 bases, and 9 bases lay outside the gene matches. There are 15 residues in the CDR3. The CDR3 is CASSNLQGAWYEQYF. The CDR3 DNA reads as TGTGCCAGCAGCAACCTACAGGGGGCGTGGTACGAGCAGTACTTC.

The chain is built from TRBV5-4 and TRBJ2-2; no clear D. This CDR3 has 14 amino acids. Germline loops: CDR1 SGHNT, CDR2 YYREEE (reference sequence). V was shortened by 3 bases and J by 6 bases, with 12 bases between the two germline ends. CDR3 residues: CASSSNSFAGELFF. As DNA, the CDR3 is TGTGCCAGCAGCTCGAACAGCTTCGCCGGGGAGCTGTTTTTT.

The CDR3 here is CASSSTGGQYEQYF. The CDR3 DNA sequence: TGTGCCAGTAGTTCAACAGGGGGCCAATACGAGCAGTACTTC. V gene TRBV19 combines with J gene TRBJ2-7; 9 bases align to TRBD1. From germline, CDR1 is LNHDA and CDR2 SQIVND (reference sequence). Trimming at V came to 5 bases and at J to 4 bases, leaving 6 bases not matched to a gene. The CDR3 spans 14 residues.